This T cell receptor (beta chain) was captured by sequencing in a study of T-cell memory formation after mild COVID-19. V was cut by 0 bases and J by 0 bases, with 9 bases left in between. Germline CDR1 is SGHRS and CDR2 is YFSETQ. This CDR3 has 16 amino acids. TCRdb analysed the 5' RACE reads with MiXCR anew, one entry per CDR3 protein. The table records roughly 550,000 distinct CDR3 sequences, 20% of them present only once. The chain has TRBV5-1 and TRBJ2-2, with D tentatively TRBD1 (5 bases). Sequencing used PBMCs or a T cell subset sorted from them (not recorded which). The sequence was obtained from an adult woman who had mild COVID-19 (a few samples of this study predate the infection). Cell type and time point are not known. Here the CDR3 reads CASSLVAGTNTGELFF. DNA of the CDR3: TGCGCCAGCAGCTTGGTTGCAGGGACGAACACCGGGGAGCTGTTTTTT.